These 21 T cell receptor beta chains were sequenced from one sample in a study of cytomegalovirus exposure and HLA in healthy donors. Use of 60 Vbeta and 13 Jbeta primers characterized the PCR. Sequencing was performed with immunoSEQ multiplex PCR; in TCRdb, only in-frame clones are kept and a portion is missing. The sample contains over 150,000 clones, around 81% of which appear only once. Sequenced sample: PBMCs. Source of these receptors: a middle-aged woman in good health and CMV-seropositive.

This clone has only one observation. The rearrangement links TRBV6-5 to TRBJ1-5; 7 positions agree with TRBD1. V lost 0 bases and J lost 5; bases outside the gene matches: 4. The CDR3 loop spans 15 amino acids. CDR1 and CDR2 (germline): MNHEY, SVGAGI. The chain's CDR3 is CASSYSRGPDQPQHF. The CDR3 DNA reads TGTGCCAGCAGTTACTCGAGGGGGCCCGATCAGCCCCAGCATTTT.

The chain employs TRBV6-6 and TRBJ1-2; 12 nucleotides align to TRBD1. The CDR3 spans 14 residues. Looked up from germline, CDR1 is MNHNY and CDR2 is SVGAGI (reference sequence). With 2 bases clipped from V and 11 bases from J, the junction kept 6 bases outside the gene matches. CDR3 in DNA: TGTGCCAGCAGTTACGGCGGGACAGGGGGCCGTTACACCTTC. This gives the protein CASSYGGTGGRYTF.

This clone was detected only once. The gene calls are TRBV27 and TRBJ2-7, with 7 positions matching TRBD2. Germline V gene data show CDR1 as MNHEY and CDR2 as SMNVEV (reference sequence). The CDR3 consists of 16 residues. V lost 0 bases, J lost 5 bases, and 10 bases stayed unmatched. CDR3 protein: CASSLSRGGTGDEQYF. The CDR3 DNA is TGTGCCAGCAGTTTATCTCGGGGAGGGACCGGGGACGAGCAGTACTTC.

In DNA form, the CDR3 reads TGTGCCAGCAGTGGAGGGGCTCATGGCTACACCTTC. Its translation is CASSGGAHGYTF. The V gene is TRBV5-5, the J gene TRBJ1-2; a possible D gene is TRBD1 (5 bases). From germline, CDR1 is SGHKS and CDR2 YYEKEE (reference sequence). V lost 5 bases, J lost 6 bases, and 11 bases lay in between. The CDR3 is made up of 12 amino acids.

This sequence joins TRBV5-1 and TRBJ1-2; D is unclear. This CDR3 contains 12 residues. Looked up from germline, CDR1 is SGHRS and CDR2 is YFSETQ. The V end lost 4 bases, the J end lost 8 bases, and 12 bases lay between the germline ends. The CDR3 DNA is TGCGCCAGCAGCCCGAGTGGTTGGGGCTACACCTTC. Its translation: CASSPSGWGYTF.

The chain joins TRBV29-1 to TRBJ2-1, with 9 bases identical to TRBD2. Germline V CDR1 and CDR2: SQVTM, ANQGSEA. Trimming removed 4 bases from V and 6 bases from J; junction bases left unmatched: 10. This CDR3 region has 15 residues. CDR3 sequence (DNA): TGCAGCGTTGTCTGGCCAGCGGGAGGACCCAATGAGCAGTTCTTC. Translation gives CSVVWPAGGPNEQFF.

The chain joins TRBV18 to TRBJ1-2; D may be TRBD1 (6 bases). Trimming left V 1 base short and J 2 bases short, with 11 bases between. This CDR3 is built from 15 residues. The germline V gene has CDR1 KGHSH and CDR2 LQKENI. The CDR3 DNA sequence: TGTGCCAGCTCACCACAGACCGGGACAAACTATGGCTACACCTTC. It translates to CASSPQTGTNYGYTF.

The CDR3 loop reads CASSLEVSAYNEQFF. DNA of the CDR3: TGCGCCAGCAGCTTGGAGGTTAGCGCGTACAATGAGCAGTTCTTC. The chain couples TRBV5-1 to TRBJ2-1; possibly TRBD2 for D (5 bases). Trimming stripped 0 bases from V and 4 bases from J, with 11 bases between. The CDR3 loop spans 15 amino acids. CDR1 is SGHRS, CDR2 YFSETQ, per germline.

The chain carries TRBV12-5 and TRBJ2-7; a possible D gene is TRBD1 (6 bases). The V and J ends lost 6 bases and 6 bases respectively, with 18 bases between them. The CDR3 runs to 14 residues. CDR1 is LGHNT and CDR2 is FRNRAP in the germline V gene. The CDR3 here is CASGPGTRALEQYF. CDR3 DNA: TGTGCTAGTGGCCCCGGGACAAGGGCACTCGAGCAGTACTTC.

The sample holds a few counts of this clone. V usage is TRBV4-2 and J usage is TRBJ1-4, with 10 nucleotides matching TRBD1. Germline V gives CDR1 LGHNA, CDR2 YNFKEQ. V was pared by 3 bases and J by 7 bases, with 5 bases of the junction left unmatched. The CDR3 length is 15 residues. CDR3 amino acids: CASSQVTGGVEKLFF. For the CDR3, the DNA is TGTGCCAGCAGCCAGGTGACAGGGGGCGTTGAAAAACTGTTTTTT.

The chain links TRBV6-1 to TRBJ1-2; TRBD1 is a possible D gene (5 bases). Between the trimmed V and J ends, which lost 5 bases and 3 bases, there was a span of 13 bases. Germline V gene lookup returns CDR1 MNHNS and CDR2 SASEGT. The CDR3 is made up of 14 amino acids. The CDR3 DNA reads TGTGCCAGCAGTCGCCTCGGGGGAGACTATGGCTACACCTTC. Translating it yields CASSRLGGDYGYTF.

The chain links TRBV7-9 to TRBJ2-5, with a possible D match to TRBD2 (6 bases). Near its end, the DNA agrees better with TRBJ2-7, so the J call may be wrong. Per the germline V gene, CDR1 is SEHNR and CDR2 is FQNEAQ (reference sequence). The CDR3 consists of 17 residues. CDR3 DNA sequence: TGTGCCAGCAGCTCCTCTTGGGCGGGACCAGACTCCTACGAGCAGTACTTC. Translating it yields CASSSSWAGPDSYEQYF.

The chain couples TRBV5-1 to TRBJ1-5; weak D call: TRBD1 (5 bases). Trimming removed 1 base at V and 7 bases at J, with 12 bases between. There are 14 residues in the CDR3. Germline CDR1 SGHRS, CDR2 YFSETQ. Written as DNA, the CDR3 is TGCGCCAGCAGCTTGTTCCAGGGAATCCAGCCCCAGCATTTT. Its protein product is CASSLFQGIQPQHF.

The chain carries TRBV7-9 and TRBJ2-7; TRBD2 agrees at 7 bases. This CDR3 comprises 14 residues. Germline V gives CDR1 SEHNR, CDR2 FQNEAQ (reference sequence). With V trimmed by 0 bases and J by 2 bases, 1 base remained unmatched. In DNA form, the CDR3 reads TGTGCCAGCAGCTTAGCGGGACTAACCTACGAGCAGTACTTC. Translating it yields CASSLAGLTYEQYF.

This clone was recorded a few times. This chain connects TRBV28 to TRBJ1-2; unclear D gene. The germline V and J ends were trimmed by 8 bases and 1 base, with 5 bases remaining between them. Germline lookup yields CDR1 MDHEN and CDR2 SYDVKM. The CDR3 contains 11 residues. CDR3: CASEINYGYTF. Written as DNA, the CDR3 is TGTGCCAGCGAGATTAACTATGGCTACACCTTC.

The V gene is TRBV6-1, the J gene TRBJ2-1; 7 positions agree with TRBD2. With 10 bases clipped from V and 2 bases from J, the junction kept 11 bases outside the gene matches. Germline CDR1 is MNHNS and CDR2 is SASEGT. This CDR3 has 15 residues. CDR3 in DNA: TGTGCCACCTCCACTGGACTAGGGCCCTACAATGAGCAGTTCTTC. Translated: CATSTGLGPYNEQFF.

The rearrangement links TRBV28 to TRBJ2-5; the D gene is possibly TRBD1 (5 bases). The germline V gene encodes CDR1 MDHEN and CDR2 SYDVKM. The CDR3 loop spans 12 amino acids. V was clipped by 4 bases and J by 6 bases, with 9 bases between them. CDR3 protein: CASSSGIQTQYF. CDR3 sequence (DNA): TGTGCCAGCAGTTCAGGGATTCAGACCCAGTACTTC.

This clone appeared a single time. The genes are TRBV28 and TRBJ1-2; D is ambiguous. The CDR3 loop spans 12 amino acids. The germline V gene has CDR1 MDHEN and CDR2 SYDVKM. V gave up 7 bases and J gave up 8 bases, with 14 bases separating them. The CDR3 loop is CASISPEWGYTF. In nucleotides, the CDR3 is TGTGCCAGCATAAGCCCCGAGTGGGGCTACACCTTC.

This chain connects TRBV5-6 to TRBJ1-2; D is ambiguous. Germline V gives CDR1 SGHDT, CDR2 YYEEEE. Between the trimmed V and J ends, which lost 7 bases and 10 bases, there was a span of 8 bases. The CDR3 covers 9 residues. CDR3 sequence reads: CASPVPYTF. The CDR3 DNA reads as TGTGCCAGCCCTGTCCCCTACACCTTC. The variable domain in full, completed from reference TRBV5-6 and TRBJ1-2, reads DAGVTQSPTHLIKTRGQQVTLRCSPKSGHDTVSWYQQALGQGPQFIFQYYEEEERQRGNFPDRFSGHQFPNYSSELNVNALLLGDSALYLCASPVPYTFGSGTRLTVV.

The J gene is TRBJ2-7, the V gene TRBV28; D is possibly TRBD1 (6 bases). This CDR3 is 12 amino acids long. Germline V gene lookup returns CDR1 MDHEN and CDR2 SYDVKM. Trimming took off 5 bases at V and 5 bases at J, with 10 bases between the two ends. The CDR3 sequence is CASSERTDEQYF. CDR3 bases: TGTGCCAGCAGTGAGAGGACAGACGAGCAGTACTTC.

In DNA, the CDR3 is TGTGCCAGCAGCTCCACTGGGACAGGGGGGAATGAAAAACTGTTTTTT. Residues: CASSSTGTGGNEKLFF. The chain carries TRBV5-5 and TRBJ1-4, with 11 bases matching TRBD1. Germline V gives CDR1 SGHKS, CDR2 YYEKEE (reference sequence). This CDR3 is 16 amino acids long. Trimming removed 3 bases from V and 5 bases from J; junction bases left unmatched: 6.